The clone carrying this TCR beta chain showed up just once. This specimen comes from a study of control samples from healthy donors and cancer patients. Germline assignment: CDR1 LNHNV and CDR2 YYDKDF (reference sequence). V gave up 1 base and J gave up 7 bases, with 17 bases separating them. The CDR3 covers 15 residues. Sequencing was performed with immunoSEQ multiplex PCR; in TCRdb, only in-frame clones are kept and a portion is missing. This table holds about 180,000 clones, 90% found once. The sequence was collected from a woman between 50 and 59 years old in good health. The chain recombines TRBV15 with TRBJ2-7; D is perhaps TRBD1 (6 bases). The sequencing sample was made of blood. The CDR3 region has the DNA TGTGCCACCAGCAGAGTGGGGGCCTCCAGGGAAGAGCAGTACTTC. Its protein is CATSRVGASREEQYF.